These 25 T cell receptor beta chains share one sample of origin, sequenced in a study of cytomegalovirus exposure and HLA in healthy donors. 60 Vbeta and 13 Jbeta primers were used in PCR. Libraries were prepared by immunoSEQ multiplex PCR; TCRdb keeps only in-frame clonotypes and omits some of them. The data show a few hundred thousand clones, 75% to 85% seen once. Input material: PBMCs. Every receptor here comes from a woman aged 55-70 years in good health and CMV-seropositive.

This sequence joins TRBV28 and TRBJ1-1, with a tentative D call TRBD1 (5 bases). The CDR3 sequence is 16 residues long. Germline values: CDR1 MDHEN, CDR2 SYDVKM. V dropped 8 bases and J dropped 1 base, with 20 bases sitting between them. The CDR3 coding sequence is TGTGCCAGCCAAACCCGGACACACGGCACGAACACTGAAGCTTTCTTT. Translated, it gives CASQTRTHGTNTEAFF.

The chain has TRBV5-6 and TRBJ2-3; 7 bases match TRBD1. The V gene end was trimmed by 0 bases and the J gene end by 3 bases; junction bases not matched to a gene: 4. CDR3 length equals 15 residues. Germline lookup yields CDR1 SGHDT and CDR2 YYEEEE. The CDR3 DNA follows: TGTGCCAGCAGCTTGGAAGGGGGCCGGACAGATACGCAGTATTTT. Its protein product is CASSLEGGRTDTQYF.

The chain joins TRBV7-2 to TRBJ1-5, with D unclear. The CDR3 is made up of 13 amino acids. Between the trimmed V and J ends, which lost 6 bases and 7 bases, there was a span of 13 bases. Germline CDR1 SGHTA, CDR2 FQGNSA. DNA for the CDR3: TGTGCCAGCAGTTCAGGTCGTGGCCAGCCCCAGCATTTT. This gives the protein CASSSGRGQPQHF.

This clone has only a few counts. The chain carries TRBV10-3 and TRBJ2-2, with TRBD2 matching 10 bases. J lost 2 bases, V lost 11 bases, and 8 bases had no gene match. The V gene's germline CDR1 is ENHRY and CDR2 SYGVKD. This CDR3 is 15 amino acids long. Here the CDR3 DNA reads TGTGCCCTCTCTAGCGGGAGTCTTAACACCGGGGAGCTGTTTTTT. It yields the protein CALSSGSLNTGELFF.

The chain employs TRBV5-1 and TRBJ2-3, with 10 bases lining up with TRBD2. Unmatched junction bases numbered 10, after V lost 3 bases and J lost 6 bases. The CDR3 has 16 residues. Per the germline V gene, CDR1 is SGHRS and CDR2 is YFSETQ. This chain's CDR3 is CASSSGAGGSGDTQYF. In nucleotides, the CDR3 is TGCGCCAGCAGCTCCGGAGCGGGAGGGTCGGGGGATACGCAGTATTTT.

The chain links TRBV7-3 to TRBJ1-5; no definite D call. Germline V gene lookup returns CDR1 SGHTA and CDR2 FQGTGA. V lost 3 bases to trimming and J lost 1 base, with 10 bases between them. The CDR3 is made up of 15 amino acids. CDR3 sequence reads: CASSLNPGSNQPQHF. The CDR3 DNA reads as TGTGCCAGCAGCTTGAACCCGGGGAGCAATCAGCCCCAGCATTTT.

The CDR3 loop is CAIRDRGTEAFF. CDR3 sequence (DNA): TGTGCCATCAGGGACAGGGGCACTGAAGCTTTCTTT. The chain employs TRBV10-3 and TRBJ1-1; 9 bases line up with TRBD1. The CDR3 spans 12 residues. Germline values: CDR1 ENHRY, CDR2 SYGVKD. Germline trimming cut 6 bases from V and 4 bases from J; bases unmatched to any gene: 0.

This clone was observed a handful of times. The rearrangement links TRBV7-2 to TRBJ1-5, with a possible D match to TRBD1 (5 bases). V was pared by 5 bases and J by 7 bases, with 15 bases between. The CDR3 has 14 amino acids. CDR1 is SGHTA, CDR2 FQGNSA, per germline. Written as DNA, the CDR3 is TGTGCCAGCAGCACTGGGGCCTCGGCCCAGCCCCAGCATTTT. Its protein product is CASSTGASAQPQHF.

The chain joins TRBV13 to TRBJ2-3; 11 bases map to TRBD2. The germline V gene encodes CDR1 PRHDT and CDR2 FYEKMQ (reference sequence). V lost 5 bases, J lost 4 bases, and 8 bases stayed unmatched. This CDR3 is built from 16 residues. The CDR3 is CASSTEGSGGADTQYF. The DNA for the CDR3 is TGTGCCAGCAGCACAGAAGGTAGCGGGGGGGCAGATACGCAGTATTTT.

Only one count was recorded for this clone. This chain connects TRBV7-9 to TRBJ2-7; 7 positions agree with TRBD1. Germline assignment: CDR1 SEHNR and CDR2 FQNEAQ (reference sequence). The CDR3 consists of 16 residues. The trim removed 5 bases at V and 3 bases at J, leaving 13 bases unmatched. CDR3 sequence: CASSPSGRQGNYEQYF. CDR3 nucleotide sequence: TGTGCCAGCAGCCCCTCGGGAAGACAGGGTAACTACGAGCAGTACTTC.

The rearrangement joins TRBV5-1 to TRBJ2-3; no definite D call. CDR1 and CDR2 from the germline V gene are SGHRS and YFSETQ. The CDR3 has 15 residues. V shed 5 bases and J shed 2 bases, with 15 bases lying between them. The CDR3 DNA follows: TGCGCCAGCAGAAACAGCCTTCCACTCACAGATACGCAGTATTTT. Protein product: CASRNSLPLTDTQYF. The complete variable domain, with remaining parts taken from reference TRBV5-1 and TRBJ2-3, reads KAGVTQTPRYLIKTRGQQVTLSCSPISGHRSVSWYQQTPGQGLQFLFEYFSETQRNKGNFPGRFSGRQFSNSRSEMNVSTLELGDSALYLCASRNSLPLTDTQYFGPGTRLTVL.

The chain joins TRBV5-1 to TRBJ1-1; maybe TRBD1 (6 bases). The V gene lost 4 bases and the J gene lost 2 bases, with 21 bases spanning the gap. Germline values: CDR1 SGHRS, CDR2 YFSETQ. The CDR3 has 17 amino acids. The CDR3 sequence is CASSLDTPQGLNTEAFF. Here the CDR3 DNA reads TGCGCCAGCAGCCTCGATACACCGCAGGGGTTAAACACTGAAGCTTTCTTT.

The genes are TRBV2 and TRBJ2-3, with D possibly being TRBD2 (6 bases). This CDR3 comprises 14 residues. From germline, CDR1 is SNHLY and CDR2 FYNNEI. The V end was cut by 7 bases, the J end by 5 bases, with 16 bases between. CDR3: CASNSGRSRDTQYF. CDR3 DNA sequence: TGTGCCAGCAATAGCGGTAGGAGTCGAGATACGCAGTATTTT.

This chain joins TRBV10-3 and TRBJ2-2, with 10 bases lining up with TRBD1. V lost 6 bases and J lost 5; bases outside the gene matches: 9. The V gene's germline CDR1 is ENHRY and CDR2 SYGVKD. CDR3 length: 16 amino acids. This CDR3 is CAIRSAGTGVTGELFF. The CDR3 bases are TGTGCCATCAGAAGCGCCGGGACAGGGGTTACCGGGGAGCTGTTTTTT.

The chain has TRBV2 and TRBJ2-7; 16 bases match TRBD2. The CDR3 totals 20 residues. In germline, CDR1 is SNHLY, CDR2 FYNNEI. Germline trimming cut 7 bases from V and 0 bases from J; bases unmatched to any gene: 15. In DNA, the CDR3 is TGTGCCAGCACTGCCCTCCCGGGACTAGCGGGAGGGCAGAGCTCCTACGAGCAGTACTTC. It specifies CASTALPGLAGGQSSYEQYF.

The chain links TRBV6-5 to TRBJ2-1, with a possible D match to TRBD1 (6 bases). With 4 bases removed from V and 6 bases from J, the gap between germline ends came to 16 bases. The CDR3 is 15 amino acids. Germline CDR1 is MNHEY and CDR2 is SVGAGI. CDR3 nucleotide sequence: TGTGCCAGCAGTTTCATACAGGGTGGGGTCAATGAGCAGTTCTTC. This encodes CASSFIQGGVNEQFF.

V is TRBV19 and J is TRBJ2-7; 9 bases match TRBD1. The CDR3 sequence is 13 residues long. Germline CDR1 reads LNHDA; CDR2 reads SQIVND (reference sequence). Trimming removed 5 bases from V and 5 bases from J; junction bases left unmatched: 4. The DNA of the CDR3 is TGTGCCAGTAGTGGACAGGGGTCCAACGAGCAGTACTTC. Translating gives CASSGQGSNEQYF.

This clone has just a few counts. The chain couples TRBV6-6 to TRBJ1-4, with D tentatively TRBD1 (6 bases). The CDR3 runs 13 residues. The V gene's germline CDR1 is MNHNY and CDR2 SVGAGI (reference sequence). V shed 6 bases and J shed 7 bases, with 12 bases lying between them. The CDR3: CASSQGGVEKLFF. CDR3 DNA sequence: TGTGCCAGCAGCCAAGGGGGGGTTGAAAAACTGTTTTTT.

The V gene is TRBV18, the J gene TRBJ2-2, with 11 bases lining up with TRBD2. CDR3 length: 17 residues. Trimming took 0 bases from V and 6 from J; bases not matched to a gene: 6. Germline CDR1 is KGHSH and CDR2 is LQKENI. The CDR3 is CASSPPTSGKGAGELFF. The CDR3 nucleotides read TGTGCCAGCTCACCACCGACTAGCGGGAAGGGCGCCGGGGAGCTGTTTTTT.

The rearrangement uses TRBV6-4 and TRBJ2-1; TRBD1 aligns across 7 bases. The germline CDR1 and CDR2 sequences are MRHNA and SNTAGT. CDR3 length equals 17 residues. J was trimmed by 3 bases and V by 0 bases; bases with no gene match: 8. As DNA, the CDR3 is TGTGCCAGCAGTGACTCGAAGAAAGGGGGCATCTACAATGAGCAGTTCTTC. It codes for CASSDSKKGGIYNEQFF.

This rearrangement joins TRBV9 to TRBJ2-6; 8 bases line up with TRBD1. The CDR3 extends over 21 amino acids. V trimming: 0 bases; J trimming: 2 bases; junction bases outside the gene matches: 16. Germline loops: CDR1 SGDLS, CDR2 YYNGEE. CDR3: CASSVELEDRAYLPGANVLTF. CDR3 nucleotides: TGTGCCAGCAGCGTAGAGTTAGAGGACAGGGCGTATTTGCCTGGGGCCAACGTCCTGACTTTC.

For this clone: The junction shows a germline mismatch at one end, possibly a read error. V usage is TRBV7-7 and J usage is TRBJ2-7; a possible D gene is TRBD2 (6 bases). The CDR3 extends over 15 amino acids. The germline gives CDR1 SSHAT, CDR2 FNYEAQ (reference sequence). CDR3 in DNA: TGTGCTAGCAGCTTAGCCGGCGGGGATGTCTACGAGCAGTACTTC. It yields the protein CASSLAGGDVYEQYF.

The chain carries TRBV7-3 and TRBJ2-3; 8 nucleotides agree with TRBD1. This CDR3 contains 17 residues. Germline V gene data show CDR1 as SGHTA and CDR2 as FQGTGA. The junction had 12 bases not matched to a gene; V was cut back by 6 bases and J by 1 base. The CDR3 DNA sequence: TGTGCCAGCAGTCCCCTCCCCGGGACAGGACGCACAGATACGCAGTATTTT. Residues: CASSPLPGTGRTDTQYF.

The gene calls are TRBV11-2 and TRBJ2-7; perhaps TRBD1 as D (6 bases). This CDR3 is built from 15 residues. Germline V CDR1 and CDR2: SGHAT, FQNNGV. Trimming pared 5 bases from V and 4 bases from J, leaving 18 bases between. In DNA form, the CDR3 reads TGTGCCAGCAGCAAACGGACAGACGGGTCTTACGAGCAGTACTTC. Protein sequence: CASSKRTDGSYEQYF.

The chain links TRBV20-1 to TRBJ1-2, with D possibly TRBD1 on 6 matching bases. This CDR3 has 11 residues. V lost 7 bases to trimming and J lost 5 bases, with 11 bases between them. The germline gives CDR1 DFQATT, CDR2 SNEGSKA (reference sequence). The CDR3 loop reads CSVPGEYGYTF. CDR3 DNA: TGCAGTGTTCCAGGGGAGTATGGCTACACCTTC.